This T cell receptor (beta chain) was obtained from a study of cytomegalovirus exposure and HLA in healthy donors. Across the whole study: In an early release, HLA-typed donors contributed about 80 million unique TCR sequences.

CDR3 length equals 15 residues. The V gene's germline CDR1 is SGHAT and CDR2 FQNNGV. V lost 5 bases, J lost 4 bases, and 18 bases lay in between. As concerns this clone: Its antigen is unidentified.

Sampled while nominally healthy, donors likely had unrecorded immune exposures. The PCR ran on 60 Vbeta and 13 Jbeta primers. As processed by the authors: The count from a later analysis was some 81 million unique TCR beta chains, some 9.9 million of them shared. Repertoires were generated with immunoSEQ multiplex PCR, while TCRdb's copy carries only in-frame clones and drops some. V, J and clone size are taken as reported in that table, and D and trimming were inferred from the DNA itself. The repertoire has some 140,000 clones, 74% of them found once; the top ten carry about 2%. General study findings and limits: A later analysis by the authors found several of the most significant clusters apparently linked to common viral pathogens.

The genes are TRBV11-2 and TRBJ2-7; D is perhaps TRBD2 (5 bases). This receptor was identified in a man younger than 40 in good health and CMV-seronegative. The sequencing sample was made of PBMCs. The DNA for the CDR3 is TGTGCCAGCAGCCGAGGGCAGTTCTCGAGGTACGAGCAGTACTTC. Its protein is CASSRGQFSRYEQYF.